The 27 T cell receptor beta chains below all came from one sample that was sequenced in a study of CD8+ T cells in alopecia areata. In each case, RNA was isolated and then reverse transcribed into cDNA as the sequencing template. TCRdb's table, derived via immunoSEQ multiplex PCR, lists solely in-frame clones and lacks some. The sample gives some 240,000 clones, 50% to 60% of which show up once; under 0.5% is in the top ten. Sequencing was performed on CD4+ T cells sorted from blood, taken at week 0. The receptor source for this set is a human donor with alopecia areata.

V and J are TRBV30 and TRBJ1-4, with a weak D call TRBD1 (6 bases). Trimming stripped 2 bases from V and 8 bases from J, with 12 bases between. This CDR3 spans 13 amino acids. CDR1 GTSNPN and CDR2 SVGIG come from the germline V gene (reference sequence). CDR3: CAWSTPGGEKLFF. CDR3 sequence (DNA): TGTGCCTGGAGTACCCCCGGGGGCGAAAAACTGTTTTTT.

The rearrangement joins TRBV5-1 to TRBJ1-1, with D hard to call. Trimming pared 4 bases from V and 2 bases from J, leaving 9 bases between. From germline, CDR1 is SGHRS and CDR2 YFSETQ. The CDR3 runs to 13 residues. The CDR3 nucleotides read TGCGCCAGCAGCCCTACCGACAACACTGAAGCTTTCTTT. Residues: CASSPTDNTEAFF. Full variable domain (remainder filled in from reference TRBV5-1 and TRBJ1-1): KAGVTQTPRYLIKTRGQQVTLSCSPISGHRSVSWYQQTPGQGLQFLFEYFSETQRNKGNFPGRFSGRQFSNSRSEMNVSTLELGDSALYLCASSPTDNTEAFFGQGTRLTVV.

The genes are TRBV2 and TRBJ2-7; D call uncertain. The CDR3 contains 13 residues. Germline V gives CDR1 SNHLY, CDR2 FYNNEI. V gave up 6 bases and J gave up 6 bases, with 15 bases separating them. In DNA form, the CDR3 reads TGTGCCAGCAGAGGGCAGGTTGTAGGCGAGCAGTACTTC. Its translation is CASRGQVVGEQYF.

Only one count was recorded for this clone. This chain links TRBV2 with TRBJ1-5; tentatively, D is TRBD1 (5 bases). V lost 5 bases and J 4 bases, leaving 12 bases between the germline ends. Germline V gene sequence: CDR1 SNHLY, CDR2 FYNNEI. The CDR3 loop spans 14 amino acids. The CDR3 DNA follows: TGTGCCAGCAGTCCCCTCCGGGGGAATCAGCCCCAGCATTTT. As protein: CASSPLRGNQPQHF. The full variable domain, with the rest looked up from reference TRBV2 and TRBJ1-5, is EPEVTQTPSHQVTQMGQEVILRCVPISNHLYFYWYRQILGQKVEFLVSFYNNEISEKSEIFDDQFSVERPDGSNFTLKIRSTKLEDSAMYFCASSPLRGNQPQHFGDGTRLSIL.

In its sample, this clone was seen a few times. This rearrangement joins TRBV4-1 to TRBJ1-2; D not certain. CDR3 length: 17 residues. Trimming stripped 0 bases from V and 2 bases from J, with 16 bases between. From germline, CDR1 is MGHRA and CDR2 YSYEKL. The CDR3 loop is CASSQDLSIPPNYGYTF. CDR3 coding DNA: TGCGCCAGCAGCCAAGATCTAAGCATTCCTCCCAACTATGGCTACACCTTC.

The rearrangement uses TRBV5-1 and TRBJ1-4, with unresolved D. The CDR3 extends over 15 amino acids. Per the germline V gene, CDR1 is SGHRS and CDR2 is YFSETQ. Trimming removed 1 base at V and 8 bases at J, with 15 bases between. The CDR3, as DNA: TGCGCCAGCAGCTTGTCAGTAATGGACCGGGAAAAACTGTTTTTT. It encodes CASSLSVMDREKLFF. The whole variable domain, filled in from reference TRBV5-1 and TRBJ1-4, reads KAGVTQTPRYLIKTRGQQVTLSCSPISGHRSVSWYQQTPGQGLQFLFEYFSETQRNKGNFPGRFSGRQFSNSRSEMNVSTLELGDSALYLCASSLSVMDREKLFFGSGTQLSVL.

The chain is built from TRBV30 and TRBJ2-7; TRBD1 agrees at 7 bases. The CDR3 spans 14 residues. With 6 bases clipped from V and 6 bases from J, the junction kept 14 bases outside the gene matches. Germline V lookup: CDR1 GTSNPN, CDR2 SVGIG (reference sequence). DNA for the CDR3: TGTGCCTGCGTTAGAACGAGGGGGCTGGTCGAGCAGTACTTC. Amino acids: CACVRTRGLVEQYF.

This rearrangement joins TRBV5-4 to TRBJ1-1; 9 bases match TRBD1. This CDR3 is built from 16 residues. Germline V gene sequence: CDR1 SGHNT, CDR2 YYREEE (reference sequence). The ends lost 3 bases at V and 0 bases at J; junction bases unmatched: 6. The chain's CDR3 is CASSSGQGNMNTEAFF. CDR3 nucleotides: TGTGCCAGCAGCTCCGGACAGGGGAACATGAACACTGAAGCTTTCTTT.

J is TRBJ1-5 and V is TRBV10-2; TRBD1 aligns across 8 bases. J lost 0 bases, V lost 6 bases, and 4 bases had no gene match. Germline V gene data show CDR1 as WSHSY and CDR2 as SAAADI. This CDR3 comprises 15 residues. The CDR3 coding sequence is TGCGCCAGCAGGGGACAGGAGGATAGCAATCAGCCCCAGCATTTT. Translating gives CASRGQEDSNQPQHF.

The J gene is TRBJ2-7, the V gene TRBV7-2; D may match TRBD1 or TRBD2 (5 bases each). Germline V gene lookup returns CDR1 SGHTA and CDR2 FQGNSA. V lost 4 bases and J lost 5, with 6 bases in between. CDR3 length: 11 residues. CDR3 nucleotide sequence: TGTGCCAGCAGCTCGGGGCACGAGCAGTACTTC. Translated, it gives CASSSGHEQYF.

V and J are TRBV27 and TRBJ1-2; no reliable D call. The CDR3 contains 14 residues. V lost 4 bases to trimming and J lost 4 bases, with 13 bases between them. Germline-derived CDR1 and CDR2 are MNHEY and SMNVEV (reference sequence). CDR3 DNA sequence: TGTGCCAGCAGTTCCCAGACCCAAACCTATGGCTACACCTTC. Translation gives CASSSQTQTYGYTF.

This rearrangement joins TRBV7-8 to TRBJ2-3, with 11 positions matching TRBD2. With 9 bases clipped from V and 4 bases from J, the junction kept 3 bases outside the gene matches. CDR1 SGHVS and CDR2 FQNEAQ come from the germline V gene. The length of the CDR3 is 13 residues. The DNA for the CDR3 is TGTGCCAGTAATAGCGGGAGGGCAGATACGCAGTATTTT. Its translation: CASNSGRADTQYF.

The chain is built from TRBV29-1 and TRBJ1-1; D remains ambiguous. Germline CDR1 SQVTM, CDR2 ANQGSEA. V lost 7 bases, J lost 1 base, and 13 bases lay in between. CDR3 length: 13 amino acids. The DNA of the CDR3 is TGCAGCGGGACCCCGTGGGGGAACACTGAAGCTTTCTTT. It codes for CSGTPWGNTEAFF.

This clone was detected a few times. V and J are TRBV29-1 and TRBJ2-3; no clear D gene. Germline CDR1 reads SQVTM; CDR2 reads ANQGSEA. The CDR3 extends over 13 amino acids. V was shortened by 2 bases and J by 2 bases, with 8 bases between the two germline ends. CDR3 DNA: TGCAGCGTTGAAAACTTACACACAGATACGCAGTATTTT. It is translated as CSVENLHTDTQYF.

The CDR3 bases are TGTGCCAGCAAGATAGCTGGGGCCAACGTCCTGACTTTC. Encoded protein: CASKIAGANVLTF. The gene calls are TRBV27 and TRBJ2-6; the D is unclear. V lost 7 bases, J lost 2 bases, and 6 bases lay in between. Germline V gives CDR1 MNHEY, CDR2 SMNVEV (reference sequence). This CDR3 region has 13 residues.

This chain connects TRBV6-6 to TRBJ2-1; D gene unclear. Germline-derived CDR1 and CDR2 are MNHNY and SVGAGI (reference sequence). The CDR3 sequence is 13 residues long. Trimming shortened V by 7 bases and J by 5 bases, and 12 bases separated the two germline ends. The CDR3 DNA reads as TGTGCCAGCACGTGGCTAGTCCACAATGAGCAGTTCTTC. Protein product: CASTWLVHNEQFF.

The gene calls are TRBV5-1 and TRBJ2-3, with D maybe TRBD1 (6 bases). The CDR3 totals 18 residues. Trimming took off 4 bases at V and 0 bases at J, with 21 bases between the two ends. Germline V CDR1 and CDR2: SGHRS, YFSETQ. Written as DNA, the CDR3 is TGCGCCAGCAGCCGCACGGACAGAAGCTCCACTAGCACAGATACGCAGTATTTT. Its translation: CASSRTDRSSTSTDTQYF.

This clone was seen a handful of times. The chain combines TRBV7-3 with TRBJ2-3, with no clear D. V gave up 5 bases and J gave up 8 bases, with 17 bases separating them. The length of the CDR3 is 14 residues. The germline gives CDR1 SGHTA, CDR2 FQGTGA. The DNA for the CDR3 is TGTGCCAGCAGCCGATCCCTTAGTGGCGGTACGCAGTATTTT. It specifies CASSRSLSGGTQYF.

Concerning this clone itself: Additional DNA sequences in this sample encode the identical CDR3. The rearrangement links TRBV30 to TRBJ1-1, with D unclear. V was cut by 0 bases and J by 7 bases, with 6 bases left in between. CDR3 size: 11 residues. Germline CDR1 is GTSNPN and CDR2 is SVGIG (reference sequence). CDR3 in DNA: TGTGCCTGGAGTGTCGTAAGTGAAGCTTTCTTT. Protein sequence: CAWSVVSEAFF.

In its sample, this clone was seen a few times. The J gene is TRBJ2-7, the V gene TRBV5-1, with 9 bases lining up with TRBD1. V was clipped by 4 bases and J by 2 bases; unmatched bases: 7. The CDR3 totals 15 residues. CDR1 and CDR2 from the germline V gene are SGHRS and YFSETQ. The CDR3 nucleotides read TGCGCCAGCAGCCCACTTGGGACAGGGACCTACGAGCAGTACTTC. Protein: CASSPLGTGTYEQYF.

The chain joins TRBV14 to TRBJ2-3; D might be TRBD1 (5 bases). Germline V CDR1 and CDR2: SGHDN, FVKESK. The V gene lost 0 bases and the J gene lost 1 base, with 8 bases spanning the gap. The CDR3 is made up of 15 amino acids. The CDR3 loop reads CASSQDRARTDTQYF. The CDR3 DNA reads as TGTGCCAGCAGCCAAGACAGGGCTCGCACAGATACGCAGTATTTT.

V usage is TRBV4-2 and J usage is TRBJ2-3; 7 positions agree with TRBD2. Germline CDR1 is LGHNA and CDR2 is YNFKEQ. V lost 1 base, J lost 6 bases, and 13 bases stayed unmatched. The CDR3 runs 17 residues. CDR3 in DNA: TGTGCCAGCAGCCAAGGGGCGAGGCGGGGGAGTTCGGATACGCAGTATTTT. It translates to CASSQGARRGSSDTQYF.

V usage is TRBV5-4 and J usage is TRBJ1-2; 10 bases are a match to TRBD1. The CDR3 is made up of 16 amino acids. Looked up from germline, CDR1 is SGHNT and CDR2 is YYREEE (reference sequence). The ends lost 0 bases at V and 7 bases at J; junction bases unmatched: 9. The CDR3 is CASSLGQGAVYFGYTF. The CDR3 DNA reads as TGTGCCAGCAGCTTGGGACAGGGGGCAGTCTACTTTGGCTACACCTTC.

The CDR3 region has the DNA TGCAGCGTTGCCTCACGACTAGACGTCGGCGAGCAGTACTTC. This codes for CSVASRLDVGEQYF. The chain combines TRBV29-1 with TRBJ2-7; a possible D gene is TRBD2 (6 bases). V shed 4 bases and J shed 6 bases, with 19 bases lying between them. This CDR3 has 14 residues. Germline CDR1 is SQVTM and CDR2 is ANQGSEA.

This clone was recorded once. CDR3: CSVASGTGGTEAFF. DNA for the CDR3: TGCAGCGTGGCGTCCGGGACAGGGGGCACTGAAGCTTTCTTT. The chain has TRBV29-1 and TRBJ1-1; 11 bases fit TRBD1. With 6 bases clipped from V and 4 bases from J, the junction kept 7 bases outside the gene matches. CDR1 is SQVTM and CDR2 is ANQGSEA in the germline V gene. CDR3 length: 14 amino acids.

J is TRBJ2-7 and V is TRBV4-2; TRBD2 matches 8 bases. Germline CDR1 and CDR2: LGHNA and YNFKEQ. This CDR3 region has 16 residues. The ends lost 4 bases at V and 0 bases at J; junction bases unmatched: 8. CDR3 in DNA: TGTGCCAGCAGCCCCGGCTCGGGGGGGTCCTCCTACGAGCAGTACTTC. Translated: CASSPGSGGSSYEQYF.

This chain connects TRBV2 to TRBJ2-7, with 8 bases identical to TRBD1. J lost 4 bases, V lost 6 bases, and 8 bases had no gene match. Germline CDR1 SNHLY, CDR2 FYNNEI. The CDR3 totals 14 residues. The CDR3 nucleotides read TGTGCCAGCAGGGGAGACAGGGGACGGTACGAGCAGTACTTC. Amino acids: CASRGDRGRYEQYF.